These 27 T cell receptor beta chains came from one sample sequenced in a study of T-cell reconstitution after alpha-beta-depleted transplantation in children. Unique molecular identifiers were built into the TCRbeta library. TCRdb passed the PCR reads through MiXCR, listing each CDR3 protein once. Altogether 450,000 to 600,000 distinct CDR3 sequences are present, roughly a tenth being singletons, with the ten largest covering around 2%. Sequencing used PBMCs, obtained before TCRalphabeta/CD19-depleted stem cell transplant. The receptors here all came from a child under 10 years old with inherited bone marrow failure, due to receive a stem cell transplant.

The genes are TRBV11-2 and TRBJ2-3, with a tentative D call TRBD1 (5 bases). V was pared by 5 bases and J by 0 bases, with 9 bases between. The length of the CDR3 is 14 residues. Germline V lookup: CDR1 SGHAT, CDR2 FQNNGV. CDR3 amino acids: CASSPDISTDTQYF. The CDR3 DNA follows: TGTGCCAGCAGCCCGGACATTAGCACAGATACGCAGTATTTT.

Only a few counts were recorded for this clonotype. The CDR3 DNA sequence: TGTGCCAGCAGCTTGGGACTAGGGGAGGAGTCCCAGTACTTC. It specifies CASSLGLGEESQYF. The chain combines TRBV5-4 with TRBJ2-5; perhaps TRBD2 as D (6 bases). CDR3 length: 14 residues. Trimming left V 0 bases short and J 9 bases short, with 15 bases between. CDR1 SGHNT and CDR2 YYREEE come from the germline V gene (reference sequence).

This clonotype was seen a handful of times. This chain connects TRBV7-8 to TRBJ2-7; a weak D match, TRBD2 (5 bases). There are 14 residues in the CDR3. Germline values: CDR1 SGHVS, CDR2 FQNEAQ. Trimming shortened V by 2 bases and J by 4 bases, and 12 bases separated the two germline ends. The CDR3 here is CASSLRSDGYEQYF. Written as DNA, the CDR3 is TGTGCCAGCAGCTTACGTAGCGATGGATACGAGCAGTACTTC.

This clonotype was picked up many times. The gene calls are TRBV4-3 and TRBJ2-1; TRBD1 matches 8 bases. Germline V CDR1 and CDR2: LGHNA, YSLEER. V trimming: 1 base; J trimming: 7 bases; junction bases outside the gene matches: 9. This CDR3 contains 16 residues. Written as DNA, the CDR3 is TGCGCCAGCAGCCAAGGCTTTTACAGGGGGGAGAATGAGCAGTTCTTC. The encoded protein is CASSQGFYRGENEQFF.

This clonotype was counted at least ten times. The chain links TRBV9 to TRBJ2-3; no clear D gene. Between the trimmed V and J ends, which lost 7 bases and 6 bases, there was a span of 6 bases. Germline V CDR1 and CDR2: SGDLS, YYNGEE. This CDR3 is built from 10 residues. In DNA form, the CDR3 reads TGTGCCAGCGGTTGGGATACGCAGTATTTT. Protein sequence: CASGWDTQYF.

This clonotype was counted ten times or more. The chain joins TRBV5-1 to TRBJ1-2; no clear D. The CDR3 extends over 14 amino acids. V lost 0 bases, J lost 2 bases, and 8 bases lay in between. Germline V gene data show CDR1 as SGHRS and CDR2 as YFSETQ. In nucleotides, the CDR3 is TGCGCCAGCAGCTTGGTTGGGGAGAACTATGGCTACACCTTC. This sequence encodes CASSLVGENYGYTF.

The CDR3 reads CASSYTGLAISYEQYF. CDR3 DNA: TGTGCCAGCAGTTACACCGGACTAGCGATCAGCTACGAGCAGTACTTC. The genes are TRBV6-2 or TRBV6-3 and TRBJ2-7, with TRBD2 matching 9 bases. The J segment lost 3 bases and the V segment lost 2 bases, leaving 8 bases of the junction unmatched. CDR3 length equals 16 residues. Germline CDR1 reads MNHEY; CDR2 reads SVGEGT.

This clonotype was seen at least ten times. The chain is built from TRBV20-1 and TRBJ2-7, with 13 bases lining up with TRBD2. Germline V gene data show CDR1 as DFQATT and CDR2 as SNEGSKA (reference sequence). V lost 1 base to trimming and J lost 3 bases; unmatched junction nucleotides: 0. The CDR3 sequence is 14 residues long. CDR3 DNA: TGCAGTGCTAGAGGACTAGCGGGAGGCTACGAGCAGTACTTC. Translation gives CSARGLAGGYEQYF.

The sample holds many counts of this clonotype. V usage is TRBV20-1 and J usage is TRBJ1-5; 7 nucleotides line up with TRBD1. This CDR3 comprises 15 residues. In germline, CDR1 is DFQATT, CDR2 SNEGSKA (reference sequence). Trimming at V came to 0 bases and at J to 4 bases, leaving 6 bases not matched to a gene. CDR3 in amino acids: CSARDRGPSNQPQHF. The CDR3 nucleotides read TGCAGTGCTAGAGATAGGGGGCCATCGAATCAGCCCCAGCATTTT.

Remarks on this clonotype: A read error may be the cause here, since a much bigger clone is one base away. The chain is built from TRBV20-1 and TRBJ2-7; D call uncertain. The V and J ends lost 7 bases and 0 bases respectively, with 10 bases between them. CDR3 length: 12 residues. Germline assignment: CDR1 DFQATT and CDR2 SNEGSKA (reference sequence). CDR3 in DNA: TGCAGTGTACTGACTCTCTCCTACGAGCAGTACTTC. Its protein is CSVLTLSYEQYF.

This clonotype was picked up many times. J is TRBJ2-3 and V is TRBV19; D gene ambiguous. CDR1 LNHDA and CDR2 SQIVND come from the germline V gene (reference sequence). The CDR3 contains 13 residues. With 6 bases removed from V and 0 bases from J, the gap between germline ends came to 7 bases. The CDR3 here is CASRISSTDTQYF. The CDR3 DNA is TGTGCCAGTAGAATTTCTAGCACAGATACGCAGTATTTT.

This clonotype was recorded many times. The CDR3 DNA reads TGCGCCAGCAGCCGGAGCCCAGATGACACCGGGGAGCTGTTTTTT. Encoded protein: CASSRSPDDTGELFF. V is TRBV4-3 and J is TRBJ2-2; D gene uncertain. The ends were cut back, 4 bases at V and 3 bases at J, with 12 bases in the middle. This CDR3 spans 15 amino acids. Germline loops: CDR1 LGHNA, CDR2 YSLEER.

The table lists this clonotype with many counts. This chain links TRBV12-3 or TRBV12-4 with TRBJ1-5; D may be TRBD1 (5 bases). CDR3 length: 15 amino acids. With 0 bases removed from V and 5 bases from J, the gap between germline ends came to 11 bases. The chain's CDR3 is CASSLAGDDYQPQHF. The CDR3 bases are TGTGCCAGCAGTTTAGCTGGGGACGACTATCAGCCCCAGCATTTT.

This clonotype was counted ten times or more. The chain has TRBV4-3 and TRBJ2-5; D is perhaps TRBD2 (6 bases). This CDR3 is 13 amino acids long. Between the trimmed V and J ends, which lost 4 bases and 8 bases, there was a span of 14 bases. The germline gives CDR1 LGHNA, CDR2 YSLEER. In DNA form, the CDR3 reads TGCGCCAGCAGCCGGGGAGGTGGGGATACCCAGTACTTC. This gives the protein CASSRGGGDTQYF.

This rearrangement joins TRBV29-1 to TRBJ2-2, with a tentative D call TRBD1 (6 bases). The V and J ends lost 2 bases and 2 bases respectively, with 12 bases between them. The CDR3 length is 15 residues. Germline V gives CDR1 SQVTM, CDR2 ANQGSEA. The chain's CDR3 is CSVERADSNTGELFF. The CDR3 DNA sequence: TGCAGCGTTGAAAGGGCGGACAGCAACACCGGGGAGCTGTTTTTT.

This clonotype was recorded many times. This chain joins TRBV27 and TRBJ2-1; perhaps TRBD2 as D (6 bases). V shed 6 bases and J shed 1 base, with 16 bases lying between them. The CDR3 totals 16 residues. In germline, CDR1 is MNHEY, CDR2 SMNVEV (reference sequence). For the CDR3, the DNA is TGTGCCAGCAGCGCACTTGCCGGGAGTTCCTACAATGAGCAGTTCTTC. It specifies CASSALAGSSYNEQFF.

The sample holds many counts of this clonotype. The rearrangement joins TRBV12-3 or TRBV12-4 to TRBJ2-1; D might be TRBD2 (5 bases). V lost 2 bases and J lost 5, with 10 bases in between. The CDR3 totals 14 residues. The CDR3 nucleotides are TGTGCCAGCAGTTTAACTAGTAGGAACAATGAGCAGTTCTTC. This encodes CASSLTSRNNEQFF.

The CDR3 protein is CSARSPGGGSYGYTF. CDR3 sequence (DNA): TGCAGTGCTAGATCCCCCGGCGGGGGGAGCTATGGCTACACCTTC. The chain carries TRBV20-1 and TRBJ1-2, with TRBD1 as a possible D gene (5 bases). Trimming left V 2 bases short and J 4 bases short, with 17 bases between. Germline-derived CDR1 and CDR2 are DFQATT and SNEGSKA (reference sequence). This CDR3 is 15 amino acids long.

CDR3 nucleotide sequence: TGTGCCAGCAGCGCACCAACAGGGAACCAAATGAACACTGAAGCTTTCTTT. Its translation is CASSAPTGNQMNTEAFF. V and J are TRBV5-6 and TRBJ1-1, with D possibly matching TRBD1 (6 bases). The CDR3 spans 17 residues. The V end was cut by 4 bases, the J end by 0 bases, with 19 bases between. From germline, CDR1 is SGHDT and CDR2 YYEEEE.

The rearrangement joins TRBV7-9 to TRBJ2-5, with unresolved D. The V end lost 2 bases, the J end lost 2 bases, and 12 bases lay between the germline ends. The CDR3 has 15 residues. Germline CDR1 and CDR2: SEHNR and FQNEAQ (reference sequence). The CDR3 DNA sequence: TGTGCCAGCAGCTTAATCGCCAGGCGACAAGAGACCCAGTACTTC. Translation gives CASSLIARRQETQYF.

The sample holds many counts of this clonotype. V gene TRBV10-3 combines with J gene TRBJ2-1; 7 nucleotides line up with TRBD1. The germline V gene encodes CDR1 ENHRY and CDR2 SYGVKD. This CDR3 is built from 15 residues. Germline trimming cut 2 bases from V and 2 bases from J; bases unmatched to any gene: 3. The CDR3 nucleotides are TGTGCCATCAGTGAGGAGGGGACAGCCTACAATGAGCAGTTCTTC. This encodes CAISEEGTAYNEQFF.

In this sample, this clonotype turned up many times. The CDR3, as DNA: TGTGCCAGCAGTTTAGCGCCCGATCAGCCCCAGCATTTT. Protein sequence: CASSLAPDQPQHF. The chain links TRBV12-3 or TRBV12-4 to TRBJ1-5; D gene uncertain. V was pared by 0 bases and J by 5 bases, with 5 bases between. The length of the CDR3 is 13 residues.

This chain joins TRBV6-2 or TRBV6-3 and TRBJ2-3, with 11 bases aligning to TRBD2. This CDR3 contains 18 residues. Germline values: CDR1 MNHEY, CDR2 SVGEGT. Trimming at V came to 8 bases and at J to 2 bases, leaving 15 bases not matched to a gene. Here the CDR3 reads CASASEPRLAGYTDTQYF. Written as DNA, the CDR3 is TGTGCCAGCGCCTCCGAGCCTCGACTAGCGGGATACACAGATACGCAGTATTTT.

The DNA of the CDR3 is TGCAGCGTTGAAATCAACCAGGACGGCCCTGGGGGGCTCTCCTACGAGCAGTACTTC. This sequence encodes CSVEINQDGPGGLSYEQYF. The chain joins TRBV29-1 to TRBJ2-7, with D perhaps given as TRBD1 or TRBD2 (6 bases each). Per the germline V gene, CDR1 is SQVTM and CDR2 is ANQGSEA. Trimming removed 2 bases from V and 0 bases from J, with 26 bases in between. The CDR3 consists of 19 residues.

In its sample, this clonotype was seen many times. The chain carries TRBV29-1 and TRBJ2-2; 8 nucleotides align to TRBD2. Trimming removed 4 bases from V and 3 bases from J; junction bases left unmatched: 4. The germline gives CDR1 SQVTM, CDR2 ANQGSEA. The CDR3 has 14 residues. CDR3 loop: CSVGLAGHTGELFF. As DNA, the CDR3 is TGCAGCGTTGGGCTAGCGGGCCACACCGGGGAGCTGTTTTTT.

There are many counts of this clonotype. The genes are TRBV28 and TRBJ2-1, with 10 nucleotides matching TRBD1. Germline V gene data show CDR1 as MDHEN and CDR2 as SYDVKM. J lost 9 bases, V lost 9 bases, and 8 bases had no gene match. The CDR3 totals 13 residues. The CDR3 DNA sequence: TGTGCCAGTTCCGGGACAGGGGAATTTGAGCAGTTCTTC. It is translated as CASSGTGEFEQFF.

The sample holds many counts of this clonotype. V is TRBV28 and J is TRBJ2-5, with 11 bases lining up with TRBD2. The CDR3 covers 18 residues. Germline assignment: CDR1 MDHEN and CDR2 SYDVKM. The J segment lost 0 bases and the V segment lost 3 bases, leaving 9 bases of the junction unmatched. The CDR3 DNA follows: TGTGCCAGCAGTTTGGTCTCTGGGGGACTAGCGGACCAAGAGACCCAGTACTTC. It is translated as CASSLVSGGLADQETQYF.